Reported below is one TCR beta chain. This specimen belongs to a study of response to subunit inactivated influenza vaccine. In TCRdb, the RT-PCR reads were re-called with MiXCR into one record per CDR3 protein. The data contain hundreds of thousands of distinct CDR3 sequences, 12% of them singletons. This TCR derives from a man aged 45-65 years who received an inactivated influenza vaccine. The source material was PBMCs from blood, sampled on the day of vaccination.

The CDR3 DNA is TGTGCCAGCAGTTTCTTAGCGGGAGCCTACGAGCAGTACTTC. Translation gives CASSFLAGAYEQYF. This chain joins TRBV28 and TRBJ2-7; 9 bases are a match to TRBD2. The germline V gene has CDR1 MDHEN and CDR2 SYDVKM. This CDR3 comprises 14 residues. The V and J ends lost 3 bases and 2 bases, in that order; junction bases with no gene match: 2.